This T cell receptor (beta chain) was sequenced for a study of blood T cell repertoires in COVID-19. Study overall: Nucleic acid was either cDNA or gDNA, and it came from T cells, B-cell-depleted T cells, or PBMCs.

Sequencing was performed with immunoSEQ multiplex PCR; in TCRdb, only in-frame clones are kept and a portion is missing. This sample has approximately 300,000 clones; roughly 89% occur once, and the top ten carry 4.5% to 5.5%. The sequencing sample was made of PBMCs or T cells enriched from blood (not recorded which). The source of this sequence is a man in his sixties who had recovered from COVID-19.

CDR3 region: CASSLVWDSPKSTQYF. The CDR3 nucleotides read TGTGCCAGCAGCTTAGTTTGGGACAGCCCCAAATCGACCCAGTACTTC. The chain couples TRBV11-2 to TRBJ2-5, with 7 nucleotides matching TRBD1. Germline V gene sequence: CDR1 SGHAT, CDR2 FQNNGV. CDR3 size: 16 residues. V lost 1 base to trimming and J lost 7 bases; unmatched junction nucleotides: 12. The entire variable domain, with the rest obtained from reference TRBV11-2 and TRBJ2-5, is as follows: EAGVAQSPRYKIIEKRQSVAFWCNPISGHATLYWYQQILGQGPKLLIQFQNNGVVDDSQLPKDRFSAERLKGVDSTLKIQPAKLEDSAVYLCASSLVWDSPKSTQYFGPGTRLLVL.